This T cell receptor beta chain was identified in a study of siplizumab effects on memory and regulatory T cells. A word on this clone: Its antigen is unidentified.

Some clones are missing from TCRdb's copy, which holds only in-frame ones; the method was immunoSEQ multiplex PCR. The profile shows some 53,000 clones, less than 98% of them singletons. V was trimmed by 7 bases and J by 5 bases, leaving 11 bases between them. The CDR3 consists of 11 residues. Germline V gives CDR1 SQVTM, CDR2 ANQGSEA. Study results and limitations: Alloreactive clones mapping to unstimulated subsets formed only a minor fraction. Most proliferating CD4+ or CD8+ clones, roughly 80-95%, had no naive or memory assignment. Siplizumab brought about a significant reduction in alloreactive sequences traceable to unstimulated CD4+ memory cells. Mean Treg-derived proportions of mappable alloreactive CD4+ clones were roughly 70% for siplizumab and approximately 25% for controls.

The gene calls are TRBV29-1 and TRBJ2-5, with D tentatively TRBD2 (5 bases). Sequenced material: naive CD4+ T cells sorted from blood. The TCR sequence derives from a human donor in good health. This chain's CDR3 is CSAPRGETQYF. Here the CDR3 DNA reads TGCAGCGCCCCTCGGGGTGAGACCCAGTACTTC.